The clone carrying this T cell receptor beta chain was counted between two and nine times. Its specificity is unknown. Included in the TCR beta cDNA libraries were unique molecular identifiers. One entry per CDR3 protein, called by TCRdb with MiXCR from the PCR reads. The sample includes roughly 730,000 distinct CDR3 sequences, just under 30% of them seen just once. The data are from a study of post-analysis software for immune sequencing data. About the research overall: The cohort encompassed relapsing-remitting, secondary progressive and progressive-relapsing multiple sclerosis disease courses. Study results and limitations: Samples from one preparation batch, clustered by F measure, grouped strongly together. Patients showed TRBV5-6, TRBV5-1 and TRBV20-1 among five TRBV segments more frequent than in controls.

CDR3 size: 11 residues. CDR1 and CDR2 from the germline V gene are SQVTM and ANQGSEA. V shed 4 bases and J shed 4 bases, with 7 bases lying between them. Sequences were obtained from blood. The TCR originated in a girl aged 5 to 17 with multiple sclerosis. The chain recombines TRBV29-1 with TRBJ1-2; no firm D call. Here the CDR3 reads CSVAAGYGYTF. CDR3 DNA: TGCAGCGTTGCCGCCGGCTATGGCTACACCTTC.